This TCR beta chain came from a study of Graves' ophthalmopathy and Graves' hyperthyroidism. The study's findings and limits: Blood also carried most expanded thyroid clonotypes exceeding 0.001 frequency. Ophthalmopathy cases were distinguished from stable hyperthyroidism by a 13-signature model, reaching about 85% sensitivity and over 80% specificity.

This clonotype came up many times. Antigen unknown. Amplifying from RNA transcripts, the study obtained TCR beta CDR3 regions. First-round RT-PCR with HTBI primers preceded a second-round multiplex PCR. Each CDR3 protein gets one entry after TCRdb re-called the multiplex PCR reads with MiXCR. The table lists about 370,000 distinct CDR3 sequences, about 16% of them singletons. Certain patients, namely those with other autoimmune diseases, uncontrolled infections, pregnancy or lactation, were excluded. PBMCs had their origin in fresh peripheral blood (roughly 10 ml). This clonotype was sampled from a woman under 30 with Graves' ophthalmopathy. Sequenced sample: peripheral blood.

This chain's CDR3 is CASSGGQGDQPQHF. Here the CDR3 DNA reads TGTGCCAGCTCGGGAGGACAGGGGGATCAGCCCCAGCATTTT. The rearrangement links TRBV18 to TRBJ1-5; 10 positions match TRBD1. In germline, CDR1 is KGHSH, CDR2 LQKENI. There are 14 residues in the CDR3. V was pared by 6 bases and J by 5 bases, with 4 bases of the junction left unmatched.